The subject of this entry is one TCR beta chain. No antigen is known for it. This entry comes from a study of pediatric ulcerative colitis. Study-wide points: A couple of patients' blood samples yielded substantially fewer templates. Clonal expansions reduced rectal repertoire diversity in acute severe colitis. This repertoire reflects total lymphocytes rather than subpopulations like regulatory T cells. Compared with controls, ulcerative colitis showed greater blood-rectum clone sharing.

Per the germline V gene, CDR1 is MNHEY and CDR2 is SMNVEV (reference sequence). This CDR3 is built from 14 residues. Trimming took 4 bases from V and 0 from J, leaving 9 bases between them. TCRdb's copy holds only in-frame clones and misses some; the assay was immunoSEQ multiplex PCR. This table has approximately 60,000 clones, less than 90% appearing once. The chain recombines TRBV27 with TRBJ1-1, with D uncertain. The sequencing sample was made of blood. The source is a boy younger than 18 with severe ulcerative colitis. Written as DNA, the CDR3 is TGTGCCAGCAGTTCGCCGGGAATGAACACTGAAGCTTTCTTT. The encoded protein is CASSSPGMNTEAFF.